Listed here is a single TCR beta chain. Its antigen is not identified. A junction boundary mismatches the germline segment, possibly from a read error. This record comes from a study of blood T cells in healthy people across ages. Findings of the study overall: Greater diversity and more naive CD4+ cells were seen in long-lived donors than in aged donors.

A second PCR of 7 to 11 cycles used a sample-barcoded 5' primer and a J-beta primer mix. TCRdb re-called the 5' RACE reads with MiXCR, one entry per CDR3 protein. The table includes 1.5 million to 2 million distinct CDR3 sequences, roughly 43% detected once. Isolation per sample recovered at least 7 million PBMCs. This TCR was sampled from a human donor in good health. The source material was blood.

The CDR3 reads CASSRDKGGAYNSPLHF. The CDR3 bases are TGTGCCAGCAGTCGGGACAAGGGGGGTGCCTATAATTCGCCCCTCCACTTT. The V call is TRBV12-3 or TRBV12-4, the J call TRBJ1-6, with D possibly matching TRBD1 (6 bases). CDR3 length: 17 residues.